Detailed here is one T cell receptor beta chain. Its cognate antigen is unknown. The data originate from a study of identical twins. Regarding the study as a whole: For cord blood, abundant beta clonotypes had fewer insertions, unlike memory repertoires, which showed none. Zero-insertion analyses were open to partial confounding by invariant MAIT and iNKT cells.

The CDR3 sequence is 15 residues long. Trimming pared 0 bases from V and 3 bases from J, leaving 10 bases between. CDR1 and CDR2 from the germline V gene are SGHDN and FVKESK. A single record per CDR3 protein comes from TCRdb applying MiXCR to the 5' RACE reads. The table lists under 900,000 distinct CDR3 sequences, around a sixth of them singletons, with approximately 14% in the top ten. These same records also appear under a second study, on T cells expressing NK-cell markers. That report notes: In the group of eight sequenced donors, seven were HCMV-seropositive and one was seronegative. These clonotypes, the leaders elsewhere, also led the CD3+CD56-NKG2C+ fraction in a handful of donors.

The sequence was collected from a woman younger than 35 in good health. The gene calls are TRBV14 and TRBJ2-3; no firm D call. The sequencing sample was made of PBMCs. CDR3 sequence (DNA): TGTGCCAGCAGCCAAGATCTAAGCCTTACAGATACGCAGTATTTT. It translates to CASSQDLSLTDTQYF.